The sequence of this TCR beta chain was determined in a study of cytomegalovirus exposure and HLA in healthy donors. Findings of the study overall: 150 to 200 TCR beta chains were listed as cytomegalovirus-associated.

V trimming: 3 bases; J trimming: 1 base; junction bases outside the gene matches: 6. The CDR3 runs to 16 residues. Germline assignment: CDR1 SQVTM and CDR2 ANQGSEA. The PCR was carried out with 60 Vbeta primers and 13 Jbeta primers. Generated by immunoSEQ multiplex PCR, the TCRdb table keeps only in-frame clones and is missing some. This sample has about 96,000 clones, with around 79% found just once. Of note for this clone: Its target is unknown.

The material sequenced was PBMCs. The TCR sequence derives from a female donor in good health and CMV-seropositive. The chain has TRBV29-1 and TRBJ2-3; 11 bases fit TRBD2. The CDR3 sequence: CSVEKGTSGRTDTQYF. The CDR3 DNA sequence: TGCAGCGTTGAGAAGGGGACTAGCGGACGCACAGATACGCAGTATTTT.